These T cell receptor beta chains were read from a single sample in a study of T cell responses to AZD1222 COVID-19 vaccine. Sequencing was performed with immunoSEQ multiplex PCR; in TCRdb, only in-frame clones are kept and a portion is missing. The table includes 130,000 to 150,000 clones, 89% detected once. The sample was peripheral blood, taken on day 0 of AZD1222 vaccination. The receptors were gathered from an adult in good health. Each CDR3 is given with its conserved first and last residue. Fields, in order: CDR3 length, J gene, D gene, V gene, clone size, CDR3 DNA, CDR3 protein. A D gene is named only where the DNA matches it firmly. Size is stated for part of the rows, as once, few or many counts, or as a class when the clone is expanded.

cdr3_length: 11
j_call: TRBJ1-2
d_call: NA
v_call: TRBV7-9
clone_size: few
cdr3_nt: TGTGCCAGCAGCCAGAGGAATGGCTACACCTTC
cdr3_aa: CASSQRNGYTF

cdr3_length: 13
j_call: TRBJ1-5
d_call: NA
v_call: TRBV28
clone_size: NA
cdr3_nt: TGTGCCAGCAGTCGCGCGGAGACTCAGCCCCAGCATTTT
cdr3_aa: CASSRAETQPQHF

cdr3_length: 11
j_call: TRBJ2-1
d_call: NA
v_call: TRBV28
clone_size: NA
cdr3_nt: TGTGCCAGCACACGCCGTGCTGAGCAGTTCTTC
cdr3_aa: CASTRRAEQFF

cdr3_length: 15
j_call: TRBJ2-5
d_call: TRBD2
v_call: TRBV6-5
clone_size: NA
cdr3_nt: TGTGCCAGCACCCGAAGGGGACTATTATTGGAGACCCAGTACTTC
cdr3_aa: CASTRRGLLLETQYF

cdr3_length: 14
j_call: TRBJ2-5
d_call: TRBD1
v_call: TRBV7-2
clone_size: NA
cdr3_nt: TGTGCCAGCAGCTTAGGGACAGGGCCAGGGACCCAGTACTTC
cdr3_aa: CASSLGTGPGTQYF

cdr3_length: 16
j_call: TRBJ1-1
d_call: TRBD1
v_call: TRBV5-1
clone_size: NA
cdr3_nt: TGCGCCAGCAGCTGGGGACAGCCCCTAGGGAACACTGAAGCTTTCTTT
cdr3_aa: CASSWGQPLGNTEAFF

cdr3_length: 15
j_call: TRBJ2-1
d_call: NA
v_call: TRBV9
clone_size: NA
cdr3_nt: TGTGCCAGCAGCCTTTCAGGGGAAAGAGACAATGAGCAGTTCTTC
cdr3_aa: CASSLSGERDNEQFF

cdr3_length: 16
j_call: TRBJ1-2
d_call: TRBD1
v_call: TRBV19
clone_size: NA
cdr3_nt: TGTGCCAGTAGTTCCTGGTCCATCGGGACAGGGGATGGCTACACCTTC
cdr3_aa: CASSSWSIGTGDGYTF

cdr3_length: 17
j_call: TRBJ1-3
d_call: TRBD1
v_call: TRBV28
clone_size: NA
cdr3_nt: TGTGCCAGCAGAGGGACAGAGGGGCGCCGCTCTGGAAACACCATATATTTT
cdr3_aa: CASRGTEGRRSGNTIYF

cdr3_length: 12
j_call: TRBJ1-2
d_call: NA
v_call: TRBV28
clone_size: NA
cdr3_nt: TGTGCCAGCAGTTCCAATAACTATGGCTACACCTTC
cdr3_aa: CASSSNNYGYTF

cdr3_length: 16
j_call: TRBJ2-7
d_call: NA
v_call: TRBV9
clone_size: NA
cdr3_nt: TGTGCCAGAGCCGAAGCGTACAGGGGAGGGCTCAACGAGCAGTACTTC
cdr3_aa: CARAEAYRGGLNEQYF

cdr3_length: 16
j_call: TRBJ1-4
d_call: TRBD1
v_call: TRBV11-2
clone_size: NA
cdr3_nt: TGTGCCAGCAGCTTTCTGGGACAGCCAACTAATGAAAAACTGTTTTTT
cdr3_aa: CASSFLGQPTNEKLFF

cdr3_length: 14
j_call: TRBJ1-2
d_call: NA
v_call: TRBV6-6
clone_size: NA
cdr3_nt: TGTGCCAGCAGTCCTGAAGGGATTCTCTATGGCTACACCTTC
cdr3_aa: CASSPEGILYGYTF

cdr3_length: 14
j_call: TRBJ1-3
d_call: NA
v_call: TRBV7-2
clone_size: NA
cdr3_nt: TGTGCCAGCAGCTTAACCGGGGTTGGAAACACCATATATTTT
cdr3_aa: CASSLTGVGNTIYF

cdr3_length: 16
j_call: TRBJ2-3
d_call: TRBD2
v_call: TRBV9
clone_size: NA
cdr3_nt: TGTGCCAGCAGCGTAGCTGCTAGCGGGAACGCAGATACGCAGTATTTT
cdr3_aa: CASSVAASGNADTQYF

cdr3_length: 14
j_call: TRBJ2-1
d_call: NA
v_call: TRBV19
clone_size: NA
cdr3_nt: TGTGCCAGTAGTATCCGATTACAGGGAGTTGAGCAGTTCTTC
cdr3_aa: CASSIRLQGVEQFF

cdr3_length: 15
j_call: TRBJ2-1
d_call: NA
v_call: TRBV28
clone_size: once
cdr3_nt: TGTGCCAGCAGTTTTTCTCGGGGGCTCGGCAATGAGCAGTTCTTC
cdr3_aa: CASSFSRGLGNEQFF

cdr3_length: 14
j_call: TRBJ1-2
d_call: NA
v_call: TRBV6-5
clone_size: NA
cdr3_nt: TGTGCCAGCAGTTACTCCCAGAATCGTAATGGCTACACCTTC
cdr3_aa: CASSYSQNRNGYTF

cdr3_length: 15
j_call: TRBJ2-1
d_call: NA
v_call: TRBV7-9
clone_size: once
cdr3_nt: TGTGCCAGCAGGGAACCGAAAGGGGGAACCTATGAGCAGTTCTTC
cdr3_aa: CASREPKGGTYEQFF

cdr3_length: 14
j_call: TRBJ1-5
d_call: NA
v_call: TRBV4-1
clone_size: NA
cdr3_nt: TGCGCCAGCAGCCAAGCGTATAGCAATCAGCCCCAGCATTTT
cdr3_aa: CASSQAYSNQPQHF